These T cell receptor beta chains were read from a single sample in a study of T cell responses to AZD1222 COVID-19 vaccine. Sequenced by immunoSEQ multiplex PCR; TCRdb stores in-frame clones only, minus some. The data contain roughly 140,000 clones, just over 90% of them singletons. The source was peripheral blood, collected on day 0 of AZD1222 vaccination. Every receptor here comes from an adult in good health. Both conserved end residues are part of each CDR3. The order of the fields is clone size, J gene, V gene, CDR3 protein. The size of a clone is reported for some rows only, either as once, few or many, or as a class for expanded clones.

abundance: NA
j_gene: TRBJ2-7
v_gene: TRBV5-1
CDR3aa: CASSNPTGEEQYF

abundance: NA
j_gene: TRBJ2-7
v_gene: TRBV5-1
CDR3aa: CASSSSGSAYEQYF

abundance: NA
j_gene: TRBJ1-4
v_gene: TRBV3-1/TRBV3-2
CDR3aa: CASSRQGAYEKLFF

abundance: NA
j_gene: TRBJ2-7
v_gene: TRBV27
CDR3aa: CASSLLGTPLHYEQYF

abundance: once
j_gene: TRBJ2-2
v_gene: TRBV19
CDR3aa: CASSSPGRGDTGELFF

abundance: once
j_gene: TRBJ2-1
v_gene: TRBV9
CDR3aa: CASSVLEAGARVEQFF

abundance: NA
j_gene: TRBJ2-2
v_gene: TRBV5-5
CDR3aa: CASSLTSGNTGELFF

abundance: once
j_gene: TRBJ1-3
v_gene: TRBV9
CDR3aa: CASSEGGSGNTIYF

abundance: NA
j_gene: TRBJ1-1
v_gene: TRBV19
CDR3aa: CASSAQTGVGTEAFF

abundance: NA
j_gene: TRBJ2-3
v_gene: TRBV6-5
CDR3aa: CASSLVGTGLTDTQYF

abundance: NA
j_gene: TRBJ1-1
v_gene: TRBV7-2
CDR3aa: CASSLLGQGASEAFF

abundance: NA
j_gene: TRBJ1-4
v_gene: TRBV6-2/TRBV6-3
CDR3aa: CASSRGRREEKLFF

abundance: NA
j_gene: TRBJ1-6
v_gene: TRBV7-9
CDR3aa: CASIPLGDGLDSPLHF

abundance: NA
j_gene: TRBJ1-2
v_gene: TRBV6-5
CDR3aa: CASSLLGEDGYTF

abundance: NA
j_gene: TRBJ1-6
v_gene: TRBV7-9
CDR3aa: CASTMYTDNSPLHF

abundance: NA
j_gene: TRBJ2-1
v_gene: TRBV6-1
CDR3aa: CASSEHKRTSQAGLNEQFF

abundance: NA
j_gene: TRBJ1-1
v_gene: TRBV2
CDR3aa: CASKAGPSEAFF

abundance: NA
j_gene: TRBJ2-7
v_gene: TRBV4-3
CDR3aa: CASSQGPLAGPLGEQYF

abundance: NA
j_gene: TRBJ1-4
v_gene: TRBV6-5
CDR3aa: CASSYGGPGINEKLFF

abundance: NA
j_gene: TRBJ2-5
v_gene: TRBV6-5
CDR3aa: CASEGLKETQYF

abundance: NA
j_gene: TRBJ2-5
v_gene: TRBV5-4
CDR3aa: CASSFTGKETQYF

abundance: NA
j_gene: TRBJ1-2
v_gene: TRBV10-2
CDR3aa: CASSDSSDYGYTF

abundance: NA
j_gene: TRBJ2-3
v_gene: TRBV7-2
CDR3aa: CASSLEGGGVPDTQYF

abundance: NA
j_gene: TRBJ2-7
v_gene: TRBV6-6
CDR3aa: CASSLDILGVAQYF